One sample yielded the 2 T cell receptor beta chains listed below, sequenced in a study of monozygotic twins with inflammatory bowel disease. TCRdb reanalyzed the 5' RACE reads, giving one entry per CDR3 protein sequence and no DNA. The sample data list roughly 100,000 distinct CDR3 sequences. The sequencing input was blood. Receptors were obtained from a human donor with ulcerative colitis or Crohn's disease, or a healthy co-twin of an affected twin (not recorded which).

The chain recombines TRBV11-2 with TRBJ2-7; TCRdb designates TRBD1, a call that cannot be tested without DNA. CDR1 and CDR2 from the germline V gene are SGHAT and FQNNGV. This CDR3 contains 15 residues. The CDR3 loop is CASSVLGPSLFEQYF. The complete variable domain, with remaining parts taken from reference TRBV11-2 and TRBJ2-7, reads EAGVAQSPRYKIIEKRQSVAFWCNPISGHATLYWYQQILGQGPKLLIQFQNNGVVDDSQLPKDRFSAERLKGVDSTLKIQPAKLEDSAVYLCASSVLGPSLFEQYFGPGTRLTVT.

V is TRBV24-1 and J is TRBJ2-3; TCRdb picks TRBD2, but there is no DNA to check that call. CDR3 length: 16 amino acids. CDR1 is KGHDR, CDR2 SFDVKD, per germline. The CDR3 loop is CATSDPGLTVTDTQYF.